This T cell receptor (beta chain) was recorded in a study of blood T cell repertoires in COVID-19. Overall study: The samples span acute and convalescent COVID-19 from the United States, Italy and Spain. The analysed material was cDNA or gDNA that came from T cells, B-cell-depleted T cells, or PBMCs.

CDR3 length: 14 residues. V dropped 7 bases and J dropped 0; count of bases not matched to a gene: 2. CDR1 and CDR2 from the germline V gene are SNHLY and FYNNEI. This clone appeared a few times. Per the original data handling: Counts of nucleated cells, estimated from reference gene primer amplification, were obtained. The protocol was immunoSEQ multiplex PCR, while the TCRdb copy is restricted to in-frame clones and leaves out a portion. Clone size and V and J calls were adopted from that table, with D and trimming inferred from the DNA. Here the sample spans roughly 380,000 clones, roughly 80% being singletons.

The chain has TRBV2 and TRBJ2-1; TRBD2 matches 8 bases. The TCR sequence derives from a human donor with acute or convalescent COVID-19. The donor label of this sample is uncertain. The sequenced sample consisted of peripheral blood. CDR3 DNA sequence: TGTGCCAGCATGGCGGGAGGCTCCTACAATGAGCAGTTCTTC. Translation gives CASMAGGSYNEQFF.